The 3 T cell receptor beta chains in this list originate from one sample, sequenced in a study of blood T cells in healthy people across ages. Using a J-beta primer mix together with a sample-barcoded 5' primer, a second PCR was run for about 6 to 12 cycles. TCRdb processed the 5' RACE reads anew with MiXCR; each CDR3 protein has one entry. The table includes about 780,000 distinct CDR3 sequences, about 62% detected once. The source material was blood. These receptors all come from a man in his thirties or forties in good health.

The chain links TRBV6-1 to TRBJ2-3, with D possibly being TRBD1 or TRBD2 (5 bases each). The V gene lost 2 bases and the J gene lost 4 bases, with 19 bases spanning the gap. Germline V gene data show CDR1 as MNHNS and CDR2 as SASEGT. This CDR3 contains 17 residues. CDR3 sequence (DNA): TGTGCCAGCAGTGAATATGAGGAGTGGGGGTTCGCAGATACGCAGTATTTT. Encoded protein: CASSEYEEWGFADTQYF.

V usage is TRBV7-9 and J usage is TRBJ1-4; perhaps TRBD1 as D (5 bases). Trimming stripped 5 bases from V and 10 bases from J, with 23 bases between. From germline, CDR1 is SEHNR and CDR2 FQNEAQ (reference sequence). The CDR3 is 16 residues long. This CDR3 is CASSPGTEPRRGKLFF. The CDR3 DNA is TGTGCCAGCAGCCCCGGGACCGAGCCCAGGAGGGGAAAACTGTTTTTT.

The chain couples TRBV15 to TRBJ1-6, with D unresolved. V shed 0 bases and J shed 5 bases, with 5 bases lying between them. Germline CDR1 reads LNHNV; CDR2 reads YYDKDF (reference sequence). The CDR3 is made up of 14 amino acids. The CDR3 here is CATSREADNSPLHF. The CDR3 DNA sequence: TGTGCCACCAGCAGAGAAGCTGATAATTCACCCCTCCACTTT. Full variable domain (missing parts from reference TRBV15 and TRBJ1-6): DAMVIQNPRYQVTQFGKPVTLSCSQTLNHNVMYWYQQKSSQAPKLLFHYYDKDFNNEADTPDNFQSRRPNTSFCFLDIRSPGLGDTAMYLCATSREADNSPLHFGNGTRLTVT.